The clone carrying this TCR beta chain was observed at least ten times. Its antigen is not known. TCRdb fed the 5' RACE reads into MiXCR, producing one record per CDR3 protein. The sample lists 500,000 to 650,000 distinct CDR3 sequences; about 7.6% were seen once. Germline V gives CDR1 MDHEN, CDR2 SYDVKM. CDR3 size: 15 residues. J lost 4 bases, V lost 5 bases, and 10 bases had no gene match. This entry belongs to a study of identical twins. General observations from the study: The presence of invariant MAIT and iNKT cells could partly confound analyses of zero-insertion sequences. Memory repertoires showed no such pattern, whereas abundant cord blood beta clonotypes carried fewer insertions. Monozygotic twin pairs showed more out-of-frame TCR alpha sharing than models estimated. Less excess twin sharing appeared in beta out-of-frame sequences.

The sample also formed part of further work on yellow fever vaccine responses in identical twins.

The sequence was obtained from a woman between 18 and 29 years old in good health. What was sequenced was PBMCs. The V call is TRBV28, the J call TRBJ1-2, with 7 bases matching TRBD1. The CDR3 loop reads CASSLGQMQGYGYTF. The CDR3 DNA follows: TGTGCCAGCAGTCTGGGACAGATGCAAGGCTATGGCTACACCTTC.